These T cell receptor beta chains were read from a single sample in a study of regulatory T cells in long-lasting Graves disease. Using its own MiXCR run on the multiplex PCR reads, TCRdb lists one record per CDR3 protein. The repertoire holds approximately 560,000 distinct CDR3 sequences, with around 16% as singletons. The same data also contributed to another study, on T cells in Graves' hyperthyroidism and ophthalmopathy.

The sequenced sample was peripheral blood mononuclear cells (PBMCs), obtained at new diagnosis, from a patient treated with antithyroid drugs. The receptors shown here come from a man aged 18 to 35 with Graves disease. The CDR3 runs from the conserved cysteine through the conserved F or W. The D gene is left open where the match is weak. Clone sizes are given selectively: once, few, many, or a class where the clone is expanded.

>TRBJ2-7|TRBV30|many|NA
TGTGCCTGGAGGGCCGCTTACGAGCAGTACTTC
CAWRAAYEQYF
>TRBJ1-1|TRBV18|NA|TRBD1
TGTGCCAGCTCACGTACAGGGGGGGTCATACCAGCTTTCTTT
CASSRTGGVIPAFF
>TRBJ2-3|TRBV27|NA|NA
TGTGCCAGCAGTTCCCTGCCCCTGGCTGGGGGGCAGTATTTT
CASSSLPLAGGQYF
>TRBJ2-3|TRBV5-1|many|NA
TGCGCCAGCAGCTACAGGGTTGCAGATACGCAGTATTTT
CASSYRVADTQYF
>TRBJ1-1|TRBV5-4|NA|NA
TGTGCCAGCACCTTGGACAGTTCCATGAACACTGAAGCTTTCTTT
CASTLDSSMNTEAFF
>TRBJ2-1|TRBV2|NA|NA
TGTGCCAGCAGCTTAGAACGCGGGACACACAATGAGCAGTTCTTC
CASSLERGTHNEQFF
>TRBJ2-5|TRBV15|few|TRBD2
TGTGCCACCAGCAGAGGGGCTAGCGGGAGACAAGAGACCCAGTACTTC
CATSRGASGRQETQYF
>TRBJ1-2|TRBV28|medium-sized|TRBD1
TGTGCCAGCAGTTTGTGGGACAGGGATGGCTACACCTTC
CASSLWDRDGYTF
>TRBJ2-7|TRBV28|many|NA
TGTGCCAGCAGTTTAAGTCGGTGGGGGTTCACTATCTCCTACGAGCAGTACTTC
CASSLSRWGFTISYEQYF
>TRBJ1-3|TRBV7-2|NA|NA
TGTGCCAGCAGCTTAGTAAACACCATATATTTT
CASSLVNTIYF
>TRBJ2-5|TRBV5-1|NA|TRBD2
TGCGCCAGCAGCTTGTCTCGGGGGGTCCAAGAGACCCAGTACTTC
CASSLSRGVQETQYF
>TRBJ2-2|TRBV18|NA|NA
TGTGCCAGCTCACCTTGGGATTTGGGGACCGGGGAGCTGTTTTTT
CASSPWDLGTGELFF
>TRBJ1-5|TRBV27|NA|NA
TGTGCCAGCAGCCCCAGTGGGGGGCATCGCAATCAGCCCCAGCATTTT
CASSPSGGHRNQPQHF
>TRBJ2-2|TRBV12-3/TRBV12-4|many|NA
TGTGCCAGCAGTTTATATCCCGGGGAGCTGTTTTTT
CASSLYPGELFF
>TRBJ2-5|TRBV20-1|NA|TRBD2
TGCAGTGCTAGAGAGACTAGCGGGAGTGGTGAAACCCAGTACTTC
CSARETSGSGETQYF
>TRBJ2-3|TRBV28|many|NA
TGTGCCAGCAGTTTATTGGTTAGCACAGATACGCAGTATTTT
CASSLLVSTDTQYF
>TRBJ2-1|TRBV5-1|NA|TRBD2
TGCGCCAGCAGCTTCTCGGCTCCGGGACTAGCGGGAGCAATCCGATCGAATGAGCAGTTCTTC
CASSFSAPGLAGAIRSNEQFF
>TRBJ2-5|TRBV30|many|TRBD2
TGTGCCTGGACTAGCGGGAGGACCGAGACCCAGTACTTC
CAWTSGRTETQYF
>TRBJ2-1|TRBV14|few|TRBD2
TGTGCCAGCAGCCCAGGGACTAGCGGGATGGTGCAGTTCTTC
CASSPGTSGMVQFF
>TRBJ2-5|TRBV6-2/TRBV6-3|few|TRBD2
TGTGCCAGCAGCTGGGTAGCGGGAGAGACCCAGTACTTC
CASSWVAGETQYF
>TRBJ1-1|TRBV5-1|NA|NA
TGCGCCAGCAGCTGGGGGGCGGGTAGGGCTGAAGCTTTCTTT
CASSWGAGRAEAFF
>TRBJ1-2|TRBV6-1|many|NA
TGTGCCAGCAGTGATGGGACAATTCATTACTATGGCTACACCTTC
CASSDGTIHYYGYTF
>TRBJ1-4|TRBV5-1|many|NA
TGTGCCAGCAGCTTGGACAGTAATAATGAAAAACTGTTTTTT
CASSLDSNNEKLFF
>TRBJ1-5|TRBV6-1|NA|TRBD1
TGTGCCAGCAGTGAAGGGACAGGCTTCGTTCAGCCCCAGCATTTT
CASSEGTGFVQPQHF
>TRBJ2-1|TRBV28|few|NA
TGTGCCAGCAGCCGCGGGGGCGGAGACATGAATGAGCAGTTCTTC
CASSRGGGDMNEQFF
>TRBJ1-1|TRBV7-2|NA|NA
TGTGCCAGCAGCTTATTTAAAGGCGGCACTGAAGCTTTCTTT
CASSLFKGGTEAFF
>TRBJ2-5|TRBV6-2/TRBV6-3|NA|NA
TGTGCCAGCAACGTCCCCAACCCGAAGGAGACCCAGTACTTC
CASNVPNPKETQYF
>TRBJ1-6|TRBV7-9|few|NA
TGTGCCAGCAGCCCCAGTCTAGGGCTTAATTCACCCCTCCACTTT
CASSPSLGLNSPLHF
>TRBJ2-1|TRBV7-8|few|NA
TGTGCCAGCAGCGGATCGAACCACAATGAGCAGTTCTTC
CASSGSNHNEQFF
>TRBJ1-1|TRBV6-5|few|TRBD1
TGTGCCAGCAGTTCCGCGAGACAGGGGGGTACTGAAGCTTTCTTT
CASSSARQGGTEAFF
>TRBJ1-1|TRBV7-9|few|NA
TGTGCCAGCAGCTTTTATCCAGATCCAAACACTGAAGCTTTCTTT
CASSFYPDPNTEAFF
>TRBJ1-5|TRBV28|many|NA
TGTGCCAGCAGTTTAATGGGGGAGGGTCAGCCCCAGCATTTT
CASSLMGEGQPQHF
>TRBJ1-1|TRBV27|many|NA
TGTGCCAGCAGTCCCAGAGTGGCCAGTGTCAACACTGAAGCTTTCTTT
CASSPRVASVNTEAFF
>TRBJ2-3|TRBV20-1|few|NA
TGCAGTGCTAGAGACCCTCTGACGAGCACAGATACGCAGTATTTT
CSARDPLTSTDTQYF
>TRBJ2-2|TRBV20-1|few|NA
TGCAGTGCTAGAGAAGCGGGCAGATCGAACACCGGGGAGCTGTTTTTT
CSAREAGRSNTGELFF
>TRBJ2-7|TRBV20-1|many|NA
TGCAGTGCTAGAGATCAGGCAGATTCCTACGAGCAGTACTTC
CSARDQADSYEQYF
>TRBJ2-7|TRBV14|few|NA
TGTGCCAGCAGTCCGACCTTTTTTGGGGGCGAGCAGTACTTC
CASSPTFFGGEQYF
>TRBJ1-1|TRBV10-3|NA|NA
TGTGCCATCAGTGAGCAGGATGACACTGAAGCTTTCTTT
CAISEQDDTEAFF
>TRBJ2-2|TRBV30|few|TRBD2
TGTGCCTGGGCAGGCGTGGGGGAGGGCAACACCGGGGAGCTGTTTTTT
CAWAGVGEGNTGELFF
>TRBJ1-5|TRBV15|many|TRBD1
TGTGCCACCAGCAGAGCAGGGGGTAACAATCAGCCCCAGCATTTT
CATSRAGGNNQPQHF
>TRBJ2-7|TRBV6-1|many|NA
TGTGCCAGCTCCCCGCTAGGGACTGCGAACGAGCAGTACTTC
CASSPLGTANEQYF
>TRBJ2-6|TRBV5-1|NA|NA
TGCGCCAGCAGCTTGGCCGGGACTGGGCACTCTGGGGCCAACGTCCTGACTTTC
CASSLAGTGHSGANVLTF
>TRBJ2-7|TRBV20-1|many|NA
TGCAGTGCTACCCAAACAGTAACCTACGAGCAGTACTTC
CSATQTVTYEQYF
>TRBJ2-1|TRBV27|many|NA
TGTGCCAGCAGTCCCCAATTGGATGAGCAGTTCTTC
CASSPQLDEQFF